Following are 8 T cell receptor beta chains from one sample sequenced in a study of graft-versus-host responses after intestinal transplantation. Sequencing was performed with immunoSEQ multiplex PCR; in TCRdb, only in-frame clones are kept and a portion is missing. The sample includes approximately 10,000 clones, over 75% of them seen just once. The sample here was PBMCs, taken more than 230 days after intestinal transplant. The receptors derive from a human patient who received an intestinal transplant, so some T cells may come from the graft donor.

CDR3 in amino acids: CAWSVGWGPPQYF. The CDR3, as DNA: TGTGCCTGGAGTGTTGGCTGGGGGCCCCCCCAGTACTTC. The chain has TRBV30 and TRBJ2-5, with D perhaps TRBD1 (6 bases). CDR3 size: 13 residues. Trimming stripped 0 bases from V and 9 bases from J, with 14 bases between. Germline CDR1 and CDR2: GTSNPN and SVGIG (reference sequence).

V usage is TRBV28 and J usage is TRBJ2-5, with TRBD1 identical over 9 bases. The length of the CDR3 is 15 residues. Germline V gene data show CDR1 as MDHEN and CDR2 as SYDVKM. The ends lost 6 bases at V and 5 bases at J; junction bases unmatched: 10. This CDR3 is CASRLQGARSETQYF. The CDR3 DNA reads as TGTGCCAGCAGGTTACAGGGGGCGAGGAGTGAGACCCAGTACTTC.

The J gene is TRBJ1-6, the V gene TRBV28; no firm D call. The V end was cut by 8 bases, the J end by 8 bases, with 19 bases between. Germline V gene sequence: CDR1 MDHEN, CDR2 SYDVKM. The CDR3 length is 15 residues. CDR3 residues: CASRTHGPQDSPLHF. In DNA, the CDR3 is TGTGCCAGCCGAACCCACGGGCCCCAAGATTCACCCCTCCACTTT.

The chain combines TRBV19 with TRBJ2-1; D possibly corresponds to TRBD2 (5 bases). The CDR3 is 11 residues long. V lost 0 bases and J 13 bases, leaving 7 bases between the germline ends. The germline V gene encodes CDR1 LNHDA and CDR2 SQIVND (reference sequence). Here the CDR3 reads CASSIERDQFF. As DNA, the CDR3 is TGTGCCAGTAGTATAGAGAGGGATCAGTTCTTC.

V gene TRBV7-8 combines with J gene TRBJ2-1; perhaps TRBD1 as D (6 bases). Germline V gives CDR1 SGHVS, CDR2 FQNEAQ. The CDR3 totals 17 residues. Trimming removed 0 bases from V and 2 bases from J, with 14 bases in between. CDR3 protein: CASSLALRRDTYNEQFF. CDR3 DNA sequence: TGTGCCAGCAGCTTAGCTCTTAGAAGGGACACCTACAATGAGCAGTTCTTC.

The rearrangement uses TRBV5-1 and TRBJ1-1, with D maybe TRBD1 (5 bases). Per germline, CDR1 SGHRS and CDR2 YFSETQ. Trimming pared 2 bases from V and 5 bases from J, leaving 13 bases between. The length of the CDR3 is 14 residues. CDR3 coding DNA: TGCGCCAGCAGCTTAGGCGGGACTGAGACTGAAGCTTTCTTT. Amino acid sequence: CASSLGGTETEAFF.

This clone came up a few times. The J gene is TRBJ2-1, the V gene TRBV15; a weak D match, TRBD2 (6 bases). CDR3 size: 15 residues. Germline assignment: CDR1 LNHNV and CDR2 YYDKDF (reference sequence). V lost 4 bases, J lost 5 bases, and 15 bases lay in between. The CDR3 sequence: CATSKTSDPHNEQFF. In nucleotides, the CDR3 is TGTGCCACCAGCAAGACTAGTGATCCCCACAATGAGCAGTTCTTC. Looking up the rest from reference TRBV15 and TRBJ2-1 gives the full variable domain: DAMVIQNPRYQVTQFGKPVTLSCSQTLNHNVMYWYQQKSSQAPKLLFHYYDKDFNNEADTPDNFQSRRPNTSFCFLDIRSPGLGDTAMYLCATSKTSDPHNEQFFGPGTRLTVL.

The chain links TRBV28 to TRBJ2-5; perhaps TRBD1 as D (5 bases). This CDR3 spans 13 amino acids. The germline gives CDR1 MDHEN, CDR2 SYDVKM. Deletions cut 7 bases from V and 1 base from J, with 10 bases between. CDR3 protein: CASTRDSQETQYF. CDR3 DNA sequence: TGTGCCAGCACCAGAGACAGCCAAGAGACCCAGTACTTC.